The 27 T cell receptor beta chains listed next were all sequenced from one sample in a study of shared clonotypes between healthy human individuals. Method: immunoSEQ multiplex PCR; TCRdb's copy keeps in-frame clones and lacks some. The table shows about 2.4 million clones, with roughly 93% occurring only once. Sequencing was carried out using naive CD4+ T cells from PBMCs. Subset meaning: CD45RA+ positively selected. These receptors were taken from a man in his late teens or twenties in good health. Some clones in this sample may be carry-over from other donors' samples.

J is TRBJ1-5 and V is TRBV15; TRBD1 agrees at 8 bases. Germline V CDR1 and CDR2: LNHNV, YYDKDF (reference sequence). With V trimmed by 5 bases and J by 5 bases, 8 bases remained unmatched. The CDR3 totals 15 residues. CDR3 region: CATSATSQGDQPQHF. For the CDR3, the DNA is TGTGCCACCAGCGCTACCTCACAGGGGGATCAGCCCCAGCATTTT.

The rearrangement uses TRBV2 and TRBJ1-2; 8 nucleotides match TRBD1. Germline V gene sequence: CDR1 SNHLY, CDR2 FYNNEI. Trimming removed 6 bases from V and 7 bases from J; junction bases left unmatched: 10. The CDR3 runs to 14 residues. In DNA form, the CDR3 reads TGTGCCAGCAGCCCCGGACAGGGTACAGTTGGCTACACCTTC. Its protein product is CASSPGQGTVGYTF.

The chain joins TRBV15 to TRBJ1-4; the match to TRBD1 covers 7 bases. In germline, CDR1 is LNHNV, CDR2 YYDKDF (reference sequence). The CDR3 loop spans 15 amino acids. After removal of 4 bases from V and 4 bases from J, the junction contained 6 bases not matched to a gene. CDR3 bases: TGTGCCACCAGCAAGGGACAGCCCTTTAATGAAAAACTGTTTTTT. Translated: CATSKGQPFNEKLFF.

The chain recombines TRBV29-1 with TRBJ1-4; D unresolved. This CDR3 is built from 14 residues. The germline V and J ends were trimmed by 4 bases and 5 bases, with 14 bases remaining between them. Germline CDR1 and CDR2: SQVTM and ANQGSEA. The CDR3 sequence: CSVVGDMNNEKLFF. The CDR3 DNA is TGCAGCGTTGTGGGTGACATGAACAATGAAAAACTGTTTTTT.

J is TRBJ1-1 and V is TRBV5-4; 10 bases align to TRBD1. The CDR3 has 15 amino acids. V lost 3 bases to trimming and J lost 5 bases; unmatched junction nucleotides: 7. Germline CDR1 is SGHNT and CDR2 is YYREEE (reference sequence). In DNA, the CDR3 is TGTGCCAGCAGCTCAATGACAGGGGGCCGTACTGAAGCTTTCTTT. As protein: CASSSMTGGRTEAFF.

The chain has TRBV20-1 and TRBJ2-7; D unresolved. Trimming left V 0 bases short and J 7 bases short, with 7 bases between. Germline V gene sequence: CDR1 DFQATT, CDR2 SNEGSKA (reference sequence). This CDR3 has 11 residues. The CDR3 DNA reads as TGCAGTGCTAGAGATGAACGGGAGCAGTACTTC. Its translation: CSARDEREQYF.

This clone was detected once. This rearrangement joins TRBV29-1 to TRBJ2-1; TRBD1 matches at 8 bases. V shed 4 bases and J 9 bases; nucleotides not matched to a gene: 8. CDR3 length equals 13 residues. Germline V CDR1 and CDR2: SQVTM, ANQGSEA. In nucleotides, the CDR3 is TGCAGCGTTGGGCTAGACAGGGGCAGTGAGCAGTTCTTC. It is translated as CSVGLDRGSEQFF.

CDR3 protein: CASSLVRLYGYTF. CDR3 DNA sequence: TGTGCCAGCAGCTTGGTTCGCCTCTATGGCTACACCTTC. This chain uses TRBV5-6 with TRBJ1-2; D ambiguous. The germline CDR1 and CDR2 sequences are SGHDT and YYEEEE. The CDR3 consists of 13 residues. V lost 0 bases and J lost 4, with 7 bases in between.

The genes are TRBV19 and TRBJ2-7; D may be TRBD1 or TRBD2 (5 bases each). Trimming cost V 4 bases and J 4 bases, with 17 bases left between them. Germline V gene lookup returns CDR1 LNHDA and CDR2 SQIVND (reference sequence). This CDR3 has 15 amino acids. This chain's CDR3 is CASSSAGTGLYEQYF. The DNA for the CDR3 is TGTGCCAGTAGTAGTGCAGGGACGGGCTTGTACGAGCAGTACTTC. The variable domain in full, completed from reference TRBV19 and TRBJ2-7, reads DGGITQSPKYLFRKEGQNVTLSCEQNLNHDAMYWYRQDPGQGLRLIYYSQIVNDFQKGDIAEGYSVSREKKESFPLTVTSAQKNPTAFYLCASSSAGTGLYEQYFGPGTRLTVT.

Here the CDR3 reads CASTNPWGGANTGELFF. The CDR3 DNA follows: TGTGCCAGCACCAACCCCTGGGGCGGGGCGAACACCGGGGAGCTGTTTTTT. The chain employs TRBV9 and TRBJ2-2; a possible D gene is TRBD2 (6 bases). CDR3 length equals 17 residues. V lost 6 bases and J lost 0, with 18 bases in between. Germline lookup yields CDR1 SGDLS and CDR2 YYNGEE.

The rearrangement joins TRBV4-1 to TRBJ2-7; no reliable D call. V was trimmed by 4 bases and J by 0 bases, leaving 10 bases between them. Germline CDR1 and CDR2: MGHRA and YSYEKL. The CDR3 consists of 14 residues. The CDR3 reads CASSPGSSSYEQYF. The CDR3 coding sequence is TGCGCCAGCAGCCCCGGTAGCAGCTCCTACGAGCAGTACTTC.

This chain connects TRBV5-3 to TRBJ2-1; TRBD2 is a possible D gene (6 bases). TRBV5-3 counts as an open reading frame of uncertain function. The CDR3 sequence is 15 residues long. V was pared by 4 bases and J by 2 bases, with 13 bases between. The CDR3 DNA is TGTGCCAGAAGCGGGCCGGGGGAGGCCTACAATGAGCAGTTCTTC. Protein: CARSGPGEAYNEQFF.

About this clone itself: The sample has other DNA sequences that encode this CDR3 too. This chain links TRBV5-4 with TRBJ1-4, with D hard to call. The CDR3 has 14 residues. Germline CDR1 is SGHNT and CDR2 is YYREEE (reference sequence). Between the trimmed V and J ends, which lost 4 bases and 1 base, there was a span of 8 bases. This CDR3 is CASSPGGTNEKLFF. CDR3 DNA: TGTGCCAGCAGCCCGGGTGGAACTAATGAAAAACTGTTTTTT.

The chain combines TRBV5-1 with TRBJ2-4, with D possibly TRBD2 on 6 matching bases. V was shortened by 3 bases and J by 9 bases, with 13 bases between the two germline ends. This CDR3 spans 13 amino acids. Germline V gene lookup returns CDR1 SGHRS and CDR2 YFSETQ. The CDR3 sequence: CASSSEIGGIQYF. The CDR3 DNA sequence: TGCGCCAGCAGCTCGGAAATCGGGGGCATTCAGTACTTC.

To note about this clone: Other DNA sequences in this specimen translate into the identical CDR3. This sequence joins TRBV5-4 and TRBJ1-2; D might be TRBD1 (5 bases). CDR1 is SGHNT and CDR2 is YYREEE in the germline V gene (reference sequence). The CDR3 is made up of 14 amino acids. With 0 bases removed from V and 3 bases from J, the gap between germline ends came to 9 bases. CDR3 in DNA: TGTGCCAGCAGCTTGGGTGGGACGGACTATGGCTACACCTTC. The encoded protein is CASSLGGTDYGYTF.

This chain joins TRBV29-1 and TRBJ2-1; a possible D gene is TRBD1 (5 bases). Germline V gene lookup returns CDR1 SQVTM and CDR2 ANQGSEA. This CDR3 has 12 amino acids. Trimming removed 3 bases from V and 6 bases from J, with 9 bases in between. The CDR3 is CSVDPGLNEQFF. Here the CDR3 DNA reads TGCAGCGTTGATCCAGGGCTCAATGAGCAGTTCTTC.

This chain connects TRBV12-5 to TRBJ2-2; D gene unclear. V was clipped by 1 base and J by 5 bases, with 11 bases between them. Germline CDR1 reads LGHNT; CDR2 reads FRNRAP. The length of the CDR3 is 15 residues. DNA of the CDR3: TGTGCTAGTGGTTTGGAAACCTTCCGGACCGGGGAGCTGTTTTTT. This codes for CASGLETFRTGELFF.

The chain combines TRBV14 with TRBJ2-5; D assignment may be TRBD1 or TRBD2 (5 bases each). The CDR3 has 14 amino acids. The V end was cut by 3 bases, the J end by 5 bases, with 13 bases between. Germline CDR1 and CDR2: SGHDN and FVKESK. The CDR3 region is CASSQGPWRETQYF. CDR3 coding DNA: TGTGCCAGCAGCCAGGGGCCTTGGAGGGAGACCCAGTACTTC.

This clone was seen a handful of times. Other DNA sequences in the sample encode the same CDR3. The CDR3 nucleotides read TGCGCCAGCAGCTTGGACAGAGGCACTGAAGCTTTCTTT. This sequence encodes CASSLDRGTEAFF. The chain carries TRBV5-1 and TRBJ1-1; D remains unclear. This CDR3 is built from 13 residues. The germline V and J ends were trimmed by 0 bases and 4 bases, with 7 bases remaining between them. Germline V lookup: CDR1 SGHRS, CDR2 YFSETQ. Full variable domain (rest looked up from reference TRBV5-1 and TRBJ1-1): KAGVTQTPRYLIKTRGQQVTLSCSPISGHRSVSWYQQTPGQGLQFLFEYFSETQRNKGNFPGRFSGRQFSNSRSEMNVSTLELGDSALYLCASSLDRGTEAFFGQGTRLTVV.

This rearrangement joins TRBV6-5 to TRBJ2-3, with 7 bases matching TRBD2. This CDR3 has 15 residues. From germline, CDR1 is MNHEY and CDR2 SVGAGI. The junction had 10 bases not matched to a gene; V was cut back by 6 bases and J by 4 bases. Here the CDR3 reads CASRSSGTWADTQYF. CDR3 nucleotides: TGTGCCAGCAGGTCGAGCGGGACTTGGGCAGATACGCAGTATTTT.

J is TRBJ2-1 and V is TRBV7-2; D may be TRBD2 (5 bases). Germline-derived CDR1 and CDR2 are SGHTA and FQGNSA. The germline V and J ends were trimmed by 11 bases and 6 bases, with 23 bases remaining between them. The length of the CDR3 is 15 residues. CDR3 sequence reads: CAFSPSPSLGNEQFF. The CDR3 DNA reads TGTGCCTTTTCCCCTAGCCCTTCGCTCGGCAATGAGCAGTTCTTC.

The genes are TRBV2 and TRBJ2-3, with TRBD2 matching 11 bases. The CDR3 has 15 amino acids. Losses at the gene ends were 6 bases for V and 1 base for J; bases not matched to a gene: 3. The V gene's germline CDR1 is SNHLY and CDR2 FYNNEI. Here the CDR3 DNA reads TGTGCCAGCAGACTAGCGGGGGAGGGCACAGATACGCAGTATTTT. Amino acid sequence: CASRLAGEGTDTQYF.

The chain is built from TRBV9 and TRBJ1-1; unclear D gene. CDR3 size: 14 residues. CDR1 is SGDLS and CDR2 is YYNGEE in the germline V gene. The V and J ends lost 3 bases and 5 bases respectively, with 14 bases between them. CDR3 DNA: TGTGCCAGCAGCGACCGGATTGACGGGACTGAAGCTTTCTTT. This encodes CASSDRIDGTEAFF.

This chain connects TRBV9 to TRBJ2-7; 7 bases are shared with TRBD1. The CDR3 extends over 16 amino acids. CDR1 SGDLS and CDR2 YYNGEE come from the germline V gene. J gave up 0 bases and V 3 bases, and 9 bases lay outside the gene matches. Here the CDR3 DNA reads TGTGCCAGCAGCGCCCTCCAGACAGGGAGCTCCTACGAGCAGTACTTC. Translated: CASSALQTGSSYEQYF.

The chain links TRBV7-2 to TRBJ2-7; D gene ambiguous. The CDR3 has 13 amino acids. Trimming shortened V by 5 bases and J by 3 bases, and 11 bases separated the two germline ends. The germline V gene encodes CDR1 SGHTA and CDR2 FQGNSA. CDR3 sequence reads: CASSPSGYYEQYF. The CDR3 nucleotides read TGTGCCAGCAGCCCTTCTGGGTACTACGAGCAGTACTTC.

The chain uses TRBV6-5 and TRBJ1-4; D remains ambiguous. The germline gives CDR1 MNHEY, CDR2 SVGAGI. The CDR3 runs to 14 residues. V was cut by 5 bases and J by 5 bases, with 12 bases left in between. CDR3 residues: CASSLGRYNEKLFF. CDR3 sequence (DNA): TGTGCCAGCAGTCTCGGACGGTACAATGAAAAACTGTTTTTT.

The chain combines TRBV5-4 with TRBJ2-2; tentatively, D is TRBD1 or TRBD2 (7 bases each). V shed 7 bases and J shed 5 bases, with 24 bases lying between them. Germline loops: CDR1 SGHNT, CDR2 YYREEE (reference sequence). The CDR3 spans 17 residues. This chain's CDR3 is CASAPAGAGGGTGELFF. In DNA form, the CDR3 reads TGTGCCAGCGCGCCGGCGGGGGCAGGGGGAGGTACCGGGGAGCTGTTTTTT.